The entry below gives a single T cell receptor beta chain sequence along with its context. Authors' analysis steps: Reference gene primer amplification gave estimated nucleated cell counts. Some clones are missing from TCRdb's copy, which holds only in-frame ones; the method was immunoSEQ multiplex PCR. That table is the source of V, J and clone size, and D and trimming were worked out from the DNA. Counted here are more than 95,000 clones, roughly 89% occurring once; the ten biggest clones make up 4.5% to 6%. The data originate from a study of blood T cell repertoires in COVID-19. At the level of the study: Samples of COVID-19 (acute and convalescent) were obtained from the United States, Italy and Spain. From T cells, B-cell-depleted T cells, or PBMCs came the material, which was cDNA or gDNA.

Trimming left V 2 bases short and J 8 bases short, with 9 bases between. Germline lookup yields CDR1 ENHRY and CDR2 SYGVKD. The CDR3 has 12 residues. The sequencing sample was made of peripheral blood. The TCR comes from a human donor in a cohort sampled during active COVID-19. The rearrangement joins TRBV10-3 to TRBJ1-2; no reliable D call. This CDR3 reads CAISEPGKGYTF. The CDR3 nucleotides are TGTGCCATCAGTGAGCCCGGGAAAGGCTACACCTTC.